The next 27 T cell receptor beta chains were all read from a single sample in a study of neoadjuvant anti-PD-1 for oral cavity cancer. Assay: immunoSEQ multiplex PCR; the TCRdb copy retains only in-frame clones and omits some. The sample comprises approximately 15,000 clones, under 40% of which are singletons, and roughly two fifths rests with the top ten. Described time point: after neoadjuvant nivolumab, at surgical resection. The sample here was tumor tissue, taken after nivolumab (anti-PD-1) treatment. Receptor source: a person between 35 and 79 years old with oral cavity squamous cell carcinoma.

The chain carries TRBV5-1 and TRBJ2-1, with no clear D. The CDR3 consists of 11 residues. The germline V gene has CDR1 SGHRS and CDR2 YFSETQ. Trimming left V 5 bases short and J 5 bases short, with 5 bases between. The CDR3 sequence: CASRDHNEQFF. As DNA, the CDR3 is TGCGCCAGCAGAGACCACAATGAGCAGTTCTTC.

The V gene is TRBV7-6, the J gene TRBJ2-2, with 8 bases identical to TRBD2. Germline CDR1 SGHVS, CDR2 FNYEAQ. V was pared by 1 base and J by 1 base, with 2 bases of the junction left unmatched. The CDR3 sequence is 16 residues long. CDR3 coding DNA: TGTGCCAGCAGCTTAGGAACTAGCGGGAACACCGGGGAGCTGTTTTTT. It translates to CASSLGTSGNTGELFF.

This clone was observed many times. J is TRBJ2-7 and V is TRBV10-3; D not certain. Trimming removed 2 bases at V and 1 base at J, with 12 bases between. CDR1 and CDR2 (germline): ENHRY, SYGVKD. The CDR3 sequence is 15 residues long. The CDR3 sequence is CAISEARRISYEQYF. The CDR3, as DNA: TGTGCCATCAGTGAGGCCCGTAGGATTTCCTACGAGCAGTACTTC.

In its sample, this clone was seen a few times. The chain combines TRBV19 with TRBJ1-1, with TRBD1 matching over 8 bases. The CDR3 extends over 16 amino acids. From germline, CDR1 is LNHDA and CDR2 SQIVND (reference sequence). J was trimmed by 4 bases and V by 4 bases; bases with no gene match: 11. This chain's CDR3 is CASSNPATGGGTEAFF. The CDR3 nucleotides are TGTGCCAGTAGTAACCCTGCAACAGGGGGTGGCACTGAAGCTTTCTTT. Variable domain in full (rest from reference TRBV19 and TRBJ1-1): DGGITQSPKYLFRKEGQNVTLSCEQNLNHDAMYWYRQDPGQGLRLIYYSQIVNDFQKGDIAEGYSVSREKKESFPLTVTSAQKNPTAFYLCASSNPATGGGTEAFFGQGTRLTVV.

The chain combines TRBV5-6 with TRBJ1-6, with D possibly being TRBD1 (5 bases). V was clipped by 1 base and J by 0 bases, with 8 bases between them. The CDR3 is 16 residues long. Germline values: CDR1 SGHDT, CDR2 YYEEEE. DNA for the CDR3: TGTGCCAGCAGCTTGCGACAGAGCTCCTATAATTCACCCCTCCACTTT. This gives the protein CASSLRQSSYNSPLHF.

The DNA for the CDR3 is TGCGCCAGCAGCCATAGACAGGGTGACGAGCAGTACTTC. Translated, it gives CASSHRQGDEQYF. This chain connects TRBV4-3 to TRBJ2-7; TRBD1 aligns across 7 bases. This CDR3 spans 13 amino acids. Germline V lookup: CDR1 LGHNA, CDR2 YSLEER. J was trimmed by 5 bases and V by 3 bases; bases with no gene match: 4.

This clone was counted a few times. This chain joins TRBV7-2 and TRBJ1-1, with D possibly TRBD1 on 5 matching bases. The germline V gene has CDR1 SGHTA and CDR2 FQGNSA. V was shortened by 2 bases and J by 5 bases, with 12 bases between the two germline ends. This CDR3 region has 14 residues. The CDR3 DNA is TGTGCCAGCAGCTTATCGGGGGGTATAACTGAAGCTTTCTTT. It codes for CASSLSGGITEAFF.

J is TRBJ2-1 and V is TRBV9, with 9 bases fitting TRBD2. This CDR3 is 20 amino acids long. V was pared by 0 bases and J by 0 bases, with 13 bases of the junction left unmatched. From germline, CDR1 is SGDLS and CDR2 YYNGEE. The CDR3 sequence is CASSVAVSGGPQSSYNEQFF. CDR3 coding DNA: TGTGCCAGCAGCGTAGCTGTGAGCGGGGGGCCTCAGAGCTCCTACAATGAGCAGTTCTTC. Full variable domain (outside the CDR3, taken from reference TRBV9 and TRBJ2-1): DSGVTQTPKHLITATGQRVTLRCSPRSGDLSVYWYQQSLDQGLQFLIQYYNGEERAKGNILERFSAQQFPDLHSELNLSSLELGDSALYFCASSVAVSGGPQSSYNEQFFGPGTRLTVL.

Relative to its sample, this clone is medium-sized. The chain employs TRBV30 and TRBJ2-7; 9 bases are a match to TRBD1. With V trimmed by 5 bases and J by 4 bases, 0 bases remained unmatched. The CDR3 totals 11 residues. The germline V gene encodes CDR1 GTSNPN and CDR2 SVGIG (reference sequence). The CDR3 sequence: CAWDRGYEQYF. CDR3 nucleotide sequence: TGTGCCTGGGACAGGGGGTACGAGCAGTACTTC.

This clone showed up just a few times. The chain is built from TRBV5-4 and TRBJ2-2; D unresolved. Germline assignment: CDR1 SGHNT and CDR2 YYREEE (reference sequence). CDR3 length: 12 amino acids. Trimming removed 1 base from V and 7 bases from J, with 5 bases in between. The CDR3 DNA reads TGTGCCAGCAGCTTGCAGGTCGGGGAGCTGTTTTTT. This gives the protein CASSLQVGELFF.

The V call is TRBV4-3, the J call TRBJ2-1; 13 nucleotides line up with TRBD2. Looked up from germline, CDR1 is LGHNA and CDR2 is YSLEER. CDR3 length: 16 amino acids. V gave up 5 bases and J gave up 5 bases; unmatched junction bases: 6. CDR3 in DNA: TGCGCCAGCAGCACGCCGACTAGCGGGGGGAACAATGAGCAGTTCTTC. Translated, it gives CASSTPTSGGNNEQFF.

The chain couples TRBV28 to TRBJ1-1, with 7 bases that match TRBD1. Germline CDR1 reads MDHEN; CDR2 reads SYDVKM. The CDR3 has 13 residues. CDR3 nucleotides: TGTGAAGCCCGACAGGGTACGAACACTGAAGCTTTCTTT. Translated, it gives CEARQGTNTEAFF. The complete variable domain, with remaining parts taken from reference TRBV28 and TRBJ1-1, reads DVKVTQSSRYLVKRTGEKVFLECVQDMDHENMFWYRQDPGLGLRLIYFSYDVKMKEKGDIPEGYSVSREKKERFSLILESASTNQTSMYLCEARQGTNTEAFFGQGTRLTVV.

This chain uses TRBV27 with TRBJ2-5; D remains ambiguous. CDR1 is MNHEY, CDR2 SMNVEV, per germline (reference sequence). The CDR3 is 11 residues long. V lost 2 bases, J lost 13 bases, and 11 bases lay in between. CDR3 loop: CASSLSGPLYF. CDR3 DNA: TGTGCCAGCAGTTTAAGTGGGCCCCTGTACTTC.

The sample holds a few counts of this clone. The rearrangement links TRBV7-9 to TRBJ2-3; 10 bases are a match to TRBD2. The ends lost 1 base at V and 3 bases at J; junction bases unmatched: 13. CDR3 length: 19 amino acids. Germline assignment: CDR1 SEHNR and CDR2 FQNEAQ (reference sequence). CDR3 region: CASSLGSGGAVLSTDTQYF. CDR3 nucleotides: TGTGCCAGCAGCTTAGGGAGCGGGGGGGCCGTTCTTTCGACAGATACGCAGTATTTT.

The chain carries TRBV2 and TRBJ1-1; D is perhaps TRBD1 (5 bases). From germline, CDR1 is SNHLY and CDR2 FYNNEI. This CDR3 comprises 14 residues. The V end was cut by 0 bases, the J end by 11 bases, with 16 bases between. This CDR3 is CASSEAVVGDGAFF. In DNA form, the CDR3 reads TGTGCCAGCAGTGAAGCGGTAGTGGGGGACGGGGCTTTCTTT. The complete variable domain, with remaining parts taken from reference TRBV2 and TRBJ1-1, reads EPEVTQTPSHQVTQMGQEVILRCVPISNHLYFYWYRQILGQKVEFLVSFYNNEISEKSEIFDDQFSVERPDGSNFTLKIRSTKLEDSAMYFCASSEAVVGDGAFFGQGTRLTVV.

This clone has more than one count but fewer than ten. The chain uses TRBV6-6 and TRBJ2-7; possible D gene TRBD2, 5 bases. The ends were cut back, 1 base at V and 6 bases at J, with 10 bases in the middle. The CDR3 loop spans 13 amino acids. Germline V gene sequence: CDR1 MNHNY, CDR2 SVGAGI (reference sequence). The CDR3: CASSYLRGSEQYF. The CDR3 DNA follows: TGTGCCAGCAGTTACTTAAGAGGGAGCGAGCAGTACTTC.

This clone has a handful of counts. The chain links TRBV28 to TRBJ1-3; 9 bases line up with TRBD1. The germline V gene has CDR1 MDHEN and CDR2 SYDVKM. The V gene end was trimmed by 3 bases and the J gene end by 0 bases; junction bases not matched to a gene: 6. There are 17 residues in the CDR3. CDR3 amino acids: CASSFSGQGLSGNTIYF. CDR3 coding DNA: TGTGCCAGCAGTTTTTCGGGACAGGGTCTCTCTGGAAACACCATATATTTT. Full variable domain (remainder filled in from reference TRBV28 and TRBJ1-3): DVKVTQSSRYLVKRTGEKVFLECVQDMDHENMFWYRQDPGLGLRLIYFSYDVKMKEKGDIPEGYSVSREKKERFSLILESASTNQTSMYLCASSFSGQGLSGNTIYFGEGSWLTVV.

The chain combines TRBV7-6 with TRBJ2-1; TRBD2 agrees at 7 bases. The CDR3 has 19 amino acids. V lost 3 bases and J lost 0; bases outside the gene matches: 14. Germline assignment: CDR1 SGHVS and CDR2 FNYEAQ. The CDR3 DNA is TGTGCCAGCAGCTTCCGGGAGGTGCAGGCGAGGAGCTCCTACAATGAGCAGTTCTTC. Translated: CASSFREVQARSSYNEQFF.

The rearrangement uses TRBV5-1 and TRBJ1-1; unclear D gene. V shed 5 bases and J shed 2 bases, with 13 bases lying between them. Germline CDR1 is SGHRS and CDR2 is YFSETQ. The CDR3 consists of 14 residues. The chain's CDR3 is CASRGLGDNTEAFF. The CDR3 DNA sequence: TGCGCCAGCAGGGGGTTAGGAGATAACACTGAAGCTTTCTTT.

By share, this clone counts as medium-sized. The genes are TRBV6-5 and TRBJ2-2; tentative D call: TRBD1 (5 bases). V lost 5 bases and J lost 0, with 7 bases in between. CDR1 MNHEY and CDR2 SVGAGI come from the germline V gene. This CDR3 is 14 amino acids long. CDR3 loop: CASSKDTNTGELFF. Here the CDR3 DNA reads TGTGCCAGCAGTAAGGACACGAACACCGGGGAGCTGTTTTTT.

The V gene is TRBV19, the J gene TRBJ1-2, with 8 bases matching TRBD1. The CDR3 is made up of 14 amino acids. Germline V gene sequence: CDR1 LNHDA, CDR2 SQIVND (reference sequence). V dropped 7 bases and J dropped 4; count of bases not matched to a gene: 8. In DNA, the CDR3 is TGTGCCAGTACCGTCCGGACAGGGCTCTATGGCTACACCTTC. This sequence encodes CASTVRTGLYGYTF.

The chain recombines TRBV7-2 with TRBJ1-2, with 8 bases fitting TRBD1. The CDR3 has 16 amino acids. The V and J ends lost 1 base and 4 bases, in that order; junction bases with no gene match: 8. CDR1 is SGHTA and CDR2 is FQGNSA in the germline V gene. CDR3 bases: TGTGCCAGCAGCTTAGGGACAGGGCTTGGGGGCTATGGCTACACCTTC. It codes for CASSLGTGLGGYGYTF.

This sequence joins TRBV9 and TRBJ1-2; the match to TRBD1 covers 7 bases. The CDR3 runs 14 residues. CDR1 is SGDLS, CDR2 YYNGEE, per germline. Losses at the gene ends were 3 bases for V and 4 bases for J; bases not matched to a gene: 6. Written as DNA, the CDR3 is TGTGCCAGCAGCGCTTCGGGGACAGTCTATGGCTACACCTTC. It specifies CASSASGTVYGYTF.

The chain is built from TRBV5-6 and TRBJ1-6, with TRBD1 identical over 7 bases. Germline CDR1 is SGHDT and CDR2 is YYEEEE. The CDR3 runs 17 residues. Trimming cost V 5 bases and J 1 base; bases outside gene matches: 9. CDR3 protein: CASSLGGPGSYNSPLHF. CDR3 sequence (DNA): TGTGCCAGCAGTTTAGGGGGCCCTGGATCCTATAATTCACCCCTCCACTTT.

The V and J genes are TRBV7-2 and TRBJ2-1; TRBD1 matches at 9 bases. Germline V CDR1 and CDR2: SGHTA, FQGNSA. This CDR3 spans 17 amino acids. The junction had 8 bases not matched to a gene; V was cut back by 3 bases and J by 2 bases. The CDR3 sequence is CASSFPGDRVTYNEQFF. CDR3 sequence (DNA): TGTGCCAGCAGCTTCCCGGGGGACAGGGTAACCTACAATGAGCAGTTCTTC.

The gene calls are TRBV6-1 and TRBJ1-6; D remains ambiguous. There are 12 residues in the CDR3. Germline V gives CDR1 MNHNS, CDR2 SASEGT. Trimming pared 5 bases from V and 11 bases from J, leaving 10 bases between. CDR3 bases: TGTGCCAGCAGTTCGCCTACTACACCCCTCCACTTT. Its translation: CASSSPTTPLHF.

This chain uses TRBV6-5 with TRBJ1-2; 9 nucleotides agree with TRBD1. Germline V gene lookup returns CDR1 MNHEY and CDR2 SVGAGI. The CDR3 is made up of 14 amino acids. V dropped 4 bases and J dropped 7; count of bases not matched to a gene: 7. The CDR3 DNA follows: TGTGCCAGCAGTTTCCGGGACAGGGTCGGTGGCTACACCTTC. Protein product: CASSFRDRVGGYTF.